This T cell receptor beta chain was found in a study of Ad26.COV2.S vaccination and SARS-CoV-2 variants. The table came from immunoSEQ multiplex PCR; TCRdb's copy has only in-frame clones and leaves some out. The table lists about 97,000 clones, roughly 80% of them singletons. The sequence came from a human donor who had recovered from COVID-19. The sample here was peripheral blood, taken after recovery from COVID-19.

The CDR3 region has the DNA TGTGCCAGCAGCTTGGGAAGCCCTAATTCACCCCTCCACTTT. It is translated as CASSLGSPNSPLHF. This chain uses TRBV7-3 with TRBJ1-6; D remains ambiguous. Between the trimmed V and J ends, which lost 3 bases and 6 bases, there was a span of 9 bases. CDR1 and CDR2 from the germline V gene are SGHTA and FQGTGA. The CDR3 is made up of 14 amino acids.